The 4 T cell receptor beta chains listed next were all sequenced from one sample in a study of graft-versus-host responses after intestinal transplantation. Generated by immunoSEQ multiplex PCR, the TCRdb table keeps only in-frame clones and is missing some. In the table there are about 110,000 clones, around 93% of which are singletons. These receptors' antigens are unknown. Specimen: unstimulated CD8+ T cells sorted from spleen or lymph node cells, collected before intestinal transplant. The source is a human donor who received an intestinal transplant.

This CDR3 is CASSLVNTEAFF. CDR3 DNA sequence: TGTGCCAGCAGCTTAGTTAACACTGAAGCTTTCTTT. The chain carries TRBV7-9 and TRBJ1-1, with D unclear. The germline CDR1 and CDR2 sequences are SEHNR and FQNEAQ (reference sequence). The CDR3 covers 12 residues. The V end lost 1 base, the J end lost 2 bases, and 2 bases lay between the germline ends.

The chain uses TRBV27 and TRBJ2-3, with 8 nucleotides matching TRBD2. The germline CDR1 and CDR2 sequences are MNHEY and SMNVEV (reference sequence). CDR3 length equals 16 residues. After removal of 4 bases from V and 0 bases from J, the junction contained 6 bases not matched to a gene. CDR3 DNA sequence: TGTGCCAGCAGTTGGTCTAGCGGGTCTAGCACAGATACGCAGTATTTT. As protein: CASSWSSGSSTDTQYF.

V and J are TRBV11-2 and TRBJ1-3; 7 bases map to TRBD1. Germline V gives CDR1 SGHAT, CDR2 FQNNGV. J lost 0 bases, V lost 5 bases, and 4 bases had no gene match. There are 15 residues in the CDR3. The CDR3 DNA reads TGTGCCAGCAGCCCCGGGACAGTCTCTGGAAACACCATATATTTT. It yields the protein CASSPGTVSGNTIYF. Together with reference TRBV11-2 and TRBJ1-3, the CDR3 gives the full variable domain: EAGVAQSPRYKIIEKRQSVAFWCNPISGHATLYWYQQILGQGPKLLIQFQNNGVVDDSQLPKDRFSAERLKGVDSTLKIQPAKLEDSAVYLCASSPGTVSGNTIYFGEGSWLTVV.

This chain connects TRBV7-9 to TRBJ2-7; possibly TRBD2 for D (5 bases). Trimming cost V 4 bases and J 0 bases, with 16 bases left between them. The CDR3 covers 16 residues. CDR1 SEHNR and CDR2 FQNEAQ come from the germline V gene (reference sequence). CDR3 in DNA: TGTGCCAGCAGCTCCCTGAGGGCCCTGAGCTCCTACGAGCAGTACTTC. This sequence encodes CASSSLRALSSYEQYF.